The 15 T cell receptor beta chains in this list originate from one sample, sequenced in a study of blood T cell repertoires in COVID-19. The method was immunoSEQ multiplex PCR; TCRdb's version includes in-frame clones alone and lacks a portion of them. The sample lists about 270,000 clones; approximately 86% were seen once. The specimen was peripheral blood. The receptors here all came from a man aged 35-49 years with active or convalescent COVID-19.

This clone was picked up many times. V and J are TRBV27 and TRBJ2-7; the match to TRBD1 covers 7 bases. Germline CDR1 and CDR2: MNHEY and SMNVEV (reference sequence). J lost 6 bases, V lost 3 bases, and 8 bases had no gene match. The CDR3 extends over 14 amino acids. The CDR3 sequence is CASSFEGADFEQYF. CDR3 bases: TGTGCCAGCAGTTTTGAGGGGGCGGATTTCGAGCAGTACTTC.

The V call is TRBV19, the J call TRBJ1-3; D uncertain. V dropped 4 bases and J dropped 2 bases, with 15 bases sitting between them. Per the germline V gene, CDR1 is LNHDA and CDR2 is SQIVND (reference sequence). The CDR3 spans 16 residues. This CDR3 reads CASSRVGTETGNTIYF. In nucleotides, the CDR3 is TGTGCCAGTAGTAGAGTAGGCACAGAAACTGGAAACACCATATATTTT.

The rearrangement uses TRBV27 and TRBJ1-1, with 12 nucleotides matching TRBD1. The junction had 8 bases not matched to a gene; V was cut back by 5 bases and J by 4 bases. This CDR3 is 16 amino acids long. Germline V gives CDR1 MNHEY, CDR2 SMNVEV (reference sequence). The CDR3 protein is CASSTRDRGPGTEAFF. Written as DNA, the CDR3 is TGTGCCAGCAGTACCCGGGACAGGGGGCCGGGCACTGAAGCTTTCTTT.

The chain uses TRBV7-6 and TRBJ1-1; no reliable D call. CDR1 SGHVS and CDR2 FNYEAQ come from the germline V gene. The length of the CDR3 is 16 residues. The V and J ends lost 1 base and 0 bases respectively, with 12 bases between them. CDR3 residues: CASSLGSPGMNTEAFF. The DNA of the CDR3 is TGTGCCAGCAGCTTAGGGAGCCCGGGGATGAACACTGAAGCTTTCTTT.

The chain carries TRBV5-1 and TRBJ1-1; TRBD1 might be the D (6 bases). Trimming shortened V by 3 bases and J by 5 bases, and 20 bases separated the two germline ends. The CDR3 is made up of 16 amino acids. Germline V gene sequence: CDR1 SGHRS, CDR2 YFSETQ. The CDR3 is CASSSLLTGSQTEAFF. CDR3 nucleotide sequence: TGCGCCAGCAGCTCGCTCCTCACAGGGTCTCAGACTGAAGCTTTCTTT.

The chain carries TRBV21-1 and TRBJ2-1; the table calls TRBD1, which could not be checked here. TRBV21-1 is recorded as a pseudogene. The CDR3 covers 18 residues. CDR3 loop: CASSKGNTGGLSYNEQFF. DNA for the CDR3: TGTGCCAGCAGCAAAGGGAACACAGGGGGTTTATCCTACAATGAGCAGTTCTTC.

The chain combines TRBV19 with TRBJ1-5, with D possibly TRBD1 on 6 matching bases. The V end lost 1 base, the J end lost 7 bases, and 14 bases lay between the germline ends. CDR3 length: 15 amino acids. Germline V lookup: CDR1 LNHDA, CDR2 SQIVND (reference sequence). The CDR3 here is CASSIGRQAGQPQHF. The CDR3 DNA follows: TGTGCCAGTAGTATAGGGCGACAGGCAGGCCAGCCCCAGCATTTT. Looking up the rest from reference TRBV19 and TRBJ1-5 gives the full variable domain: DGGITQSPKYLFRKEGQNVTLSCEQNLNHDAMYWYRQDPGQGLRLIYYSQIVNDFQKGDIAEGYSVSREKKESFPLTVTSAQKNPTAFYLCASSIGRQAGQPQHFGDGTRLSIL.

The chain links TRBV5-1 to TRBJ2-1; D gene unclear. The V and J ends lost 5 bases and 1 base respectively, with 7 bases between them. The germline V gene has CDR1 SGHRS and CDR2 YFSETQ. The CDR3 consists of 13 residues. The CDR3 loop reads CASSAASYNEQFF. DNA for the CDR3: TGCGCCAGCAGTGCGGCTTCCTACAATGAGCAGTTCTTC.

The sample holds one count of this clone. This chain links TRBV30 with TRBJ1-1; D is uncertain. V was pared by 0 bases and J by 0 bases, with 5 bases between. The CDR3 is made up of 13 amino acids. Per germline, CDR1 GTSNPN and CDR2 SVGIG (reference sequence). The DNA of the CDR3 is TGTGCCTGGAGTGTCCACATGAACACTGAAGCTTTCTTT. This gives the protein CAWSVHMNTEAFF. Based on the CDR3 plus reference TRBV30 and TRBJ1-1, the full variable domain is SQTIHQWPATLVQPVGSPLSLECTVEGTSNPNLYWYRQAAGRGLQLLFYSVGIGQISSEVPQNLSASRPQDRQFILSSKKLLLSDSGFYLCAWSVHMNTEAFFGQGTRLTVV.

The chain recombines TRBV19 with TRBJ1-5; tentative D call: TRBD1 (5 bases). Per the germline V gene, CDR1 is LNHDA and CDR2 is SQIVND (reference sequence). This CDR3 has 13 residues. V shed 9 bases and J shed 4 bases, with 13 bases lying between them. The CDR3 reads CASTPQDNQPQHF. CDR3 in DNA: TGTGCCAGCACGCCACAGGATAATCAGCCCCAGCATTTT.

This chain links TRBV19 with TRBJ2-7; D might be TRBD1 (6 bases). CDR1 is LNHDA and CDR2 is SQIVND in the germline V gene (reference sequence). The V end was cut by 6 bases, the J end by 2 bases, with 14 bases between. The CDR3 consists of 14 residues. The CDR3 here is CASRGTITTYEQYF. The DNA of the CDR3 is TGTGCCAGTAGGGGGACAATAACCACCTACGAGCAGTACTTC.

The gene calls are TRBV19 and TRBJ1-4; D gene unclear. V was pared by 5 bases and J by 5 bases, with 12 bases between. Per the germline V gene, CDR1 is LNHDA and CDR2 is SQIVND (reference sequence). This CDR3 has 14 residues. CDR3 nucleotide sequence: TGTGCCAGTAGTGCCACCCCCGCGAATGAAAAACTGTTTTTT. Translating gives CASSATPANEKLFF. The full variable domain, with the rest looked up from reference TRBV19 and TRBJ1-4, is DGGITQSPKYLFRKEGQNVTLSCEQNLNHDAMYWYRQDPGQGLRLIYYSQIVNDFQKGDIAEGYSVSREKKESFPLTVTSAQKNPTAFYLCASSATPANEKLFFGSGTQLSVL.

The chain recombines TRBV12-5 with TRBJ2-3, with D unclear. Germline V gene lookup returns CDR1 LGHNT and CDR2 FRNRAP. V gave up 0 bases and J gave up 4 bases, with 5 bases separating them. The CDR3 consists of 13 residues. CDR3 region: CASGLVTADTQYF. The CDR3 DNA follows: TGTGCTAGTGGTTTGGTAACGGCAGATACGCAGTATTTT.

In its sample, this clone was seen once. This chain joins TRBV27 and TRBJ2-1, with D tentatively TRBD2 (6 bases). The V gene's germline CDR1 is MNHEY and CDR2 SMNVEV (reference sequence). The ends were cut back, 8 bases at V and 6 bases at J, with 11 bases in the middle. CDR3 size: 12 residues. The CDR3: CASGGIFNEQFF. Written as DNA, the CDR3 is TGTGCCAGCGGGGGGATATTCAATGAGCAGTTCTTC.

The rearrangement links TRBV30 to TRBJ1-1; a possible D gene is TRBD1 (5 bases). Germline values: CDR1 GTSNPN, CDR2 SVGIG (reference sequence). V was cut by 7 bases and J by 4 bases, with 13 bases left in between. The CDR3 totals 12 residues. The CDR3 here is CALEAGGTEAFF. The CDR3 coding sequence is TGTGCCTTGGAGGCCGGGGGCACTGAAGCTTTCTTT.